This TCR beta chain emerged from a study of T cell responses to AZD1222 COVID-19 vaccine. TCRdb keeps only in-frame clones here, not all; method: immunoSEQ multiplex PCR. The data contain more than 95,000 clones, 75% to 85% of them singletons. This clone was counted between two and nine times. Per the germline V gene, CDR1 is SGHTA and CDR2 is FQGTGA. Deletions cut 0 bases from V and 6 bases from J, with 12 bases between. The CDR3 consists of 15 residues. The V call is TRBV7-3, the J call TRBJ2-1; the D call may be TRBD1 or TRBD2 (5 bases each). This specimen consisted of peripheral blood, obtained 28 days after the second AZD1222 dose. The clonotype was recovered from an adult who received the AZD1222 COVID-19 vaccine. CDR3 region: CASSLTWGLSNEQFF. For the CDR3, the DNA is TGTGCCAGCAGCTTAACGTGGGGGTTGAGCAATGAGCAGTTCTTC.